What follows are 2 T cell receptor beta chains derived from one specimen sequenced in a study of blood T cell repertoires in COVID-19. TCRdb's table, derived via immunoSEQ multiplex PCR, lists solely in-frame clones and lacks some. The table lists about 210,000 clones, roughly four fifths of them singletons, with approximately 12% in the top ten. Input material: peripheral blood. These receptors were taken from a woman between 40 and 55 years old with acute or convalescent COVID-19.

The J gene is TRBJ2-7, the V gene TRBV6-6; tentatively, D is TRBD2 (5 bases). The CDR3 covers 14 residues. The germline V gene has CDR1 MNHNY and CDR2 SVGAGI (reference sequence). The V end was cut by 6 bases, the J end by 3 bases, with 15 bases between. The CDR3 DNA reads TGTGCCAGCAGCGGCGGGCGCCTAGACTACGAGCAGTACTTC. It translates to CASSGGRLDYEQYF.

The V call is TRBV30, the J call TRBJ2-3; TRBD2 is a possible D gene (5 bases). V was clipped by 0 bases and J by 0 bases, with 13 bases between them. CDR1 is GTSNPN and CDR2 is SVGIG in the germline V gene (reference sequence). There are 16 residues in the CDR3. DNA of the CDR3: TGTGCCTGGAGTGTAGTCCGGTCGGGGAGCACAGATACGCAGTATTTT. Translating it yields CAWSVVRSGSTDTQYF.